This TCR beta chain was observed in a study of neoadjuvant nivolumab and ipilimumab in lung cancer. Profiled with immunoSEQ multiplex PCR; TCRdb holds only in-frame clones, not every one. The sample includes about 9,700 clones, approximately 80% of them seen just once. Per the germline V gene, CDR1 is SGHNT and CDR2 is YYREEE (reference sequence). The CDR3 spans 13 residues. Trimming left V 2 bases short and J 6 bases short, with 12 bases between. The starting material was tumor tissue, obtained after neoadjuvant nivolumab, alone or with ipilimumab, at or shortly before surgery. This sequence was found in an adult with non-small cell lung cancer. Some clones in this sample may be carry-over from other donors' samples. This sequence joins TRBV5-4 and TRBJ2-7, with a possible D match to TRBD2 (5 bases). The CDR3 region is CASSLGTAVEQYF. In DNA, the CDR3 is TGTGCCAGCAGCTTAGGAACAGCGGTCGAGCAGTACTTC.